The 16 T cell receptor beta chains reported below all come from one sample, sequenced in a study of T cells in women clearing cervical HPV infection. Some clones are missing from TCRdb's copy, which holds only in-frame ones; the method was immunoSEQ multiplex PCR. This sample lists approximately 35,000 clones; its ten largest clones have approximately 6.8%. The sequenced sample consisted of blood buffy coat. Receptors originate from a woman aged 18 to 75 with a cervical HPV16 infection that either progressed to CIN3+ or cleared (not recorded which).

About this clone: The read terminates 3 residues ahead of where the CDR3 ends, so the germline J gene completes it. This chain links TRBV29-1 with TRBJ2-3; 7 nucleotides line up with TRBD2. Trimming at V came to 6 bases and at J to 2 bases, leaving 11 bases not matched to a gene. The CDR3 contains 15 residues. From germline, CDR1 is SQVTM and CDR2 ANQGSEA. The DNA read from the CDR3 is TGCAGCGTCCTCCAGCGGGACGGAATCACAGATACG. As protein: CSVLQRDGITDT. The full CDR3 is CSVLQRDGITDTQYF.

Notes on this clone: With the read ending 3 residues before the CDR3 end, the germline J gene is used to fill in that end. The chain employs TRBV20-1 and TRBJ1-2, with TRBD1 identical over 9 bases. In germline, CDR1 is DFQATT, CDR2 SNEGSKA (reference sequence). V shed 6 bases and J 6 bases; nucleotides not matched to a gene: 5. The CDR3 runs 12 residues. The CDR3 DNA, read in part, is TGCAGTGCCACAGGGGACAGGGATGGC. Translated: CSATGDRDG. The whole CDR3 protein reads CSATGDRDGYTF.

Remarks on this clone: The read terminates 3 residues ahead of where the CDR3 ends, so the germline J gene completes it. The chain links TRBV23-1 to TRBJ1-2; 8 bases are shared with TRBD1. TRBV23-1 is an ORF for which the function is uncertain. V dropped 2 bases and J dropped 0; count of bases not matched to a gene: 5. There are 16 residues in the CDR3. Partial CDR3 DNA: TGCGCCAGCAGTCAACCAAAACAGGGGGCTAACTATGGC. Translating it yields CASSQPKQGANYG. The full CDR3 sequence reads CASSQPKQGANYGYTF.

As to this clone: The CDR3 extends 3 residues past the end of the read, so its final part is completed from the germline J gene. This chain uses TRBV18 with TRBJ2-3; TRBD1 aligns across 9 bases. CDR1 and CDR2 (germline): KGHSH, LQKENI. This CDR3 region has 13 residues. The CDR3 spells CASVGGQGKTQYF. The DNA read from the CDR3 is TGTGCCAGCGTCGGGGGACAGGGAAAGACG. Full variable domain (missing parts from reference TRBV18 and TRBJ2-3): NAGVMQNPRHLVRRRGQEARLRCSPMKGHSHVYWYRQLPEEGLKFMVYLQKENIIDESGMPKERFSAEFPKEGPSILRIQQVVRGDSAAYFCASVGGQGKTQYFGPGTRLTVL.

Details on this clone: The read terminates 3 residues ahead of where the CDR3 ends, so the germline J gene completes it. The chain couples TRBV5-5 to TRBJ1-5; no clear D. Per the germline V gene, CDR1 is SGHKS and CDR2 is YYEKEE (reference sequence). The CDR3 runs 15 residues. V was shortened by 0 bases and J by 3 bases, with 10 bases between the two germline ends. CDR3 DNA, as far as it was read: TGTGCCAGCAGCTTGGCCTACGGGTACAATCAGCCC. As protein: CASSLAYGYNQP. The full CDR3 sequence reads CASSLAYGYNQPQHF.

A note on this clone: Coverage ceases 3 residues before the CDR3 finishes, and the germline J gene fills in the end. V is TRBV10-3 and J is TRBJ2-1, with D possibly matching TRBD2 (6 bases). Germline lookup yields CDR1 ENHRY and CDR2 SYGVKD. Trimming shortened V by 2 bases and J by 3 bases, and 11 bases separated the two germline ends. The CDR3 has 15 residues. CDR3 bases read: TGTGCCATCAGTGAGGGCCCCGGGGGCTACAATGAG. Translating gives CAISEGPGGYNE. The whole CDR3 reads CAISEGPGGYNEQFF.

About this clone itself: The DNA ends 3 residues before the CDR3 does, and the rest of the CDR3 is filled in from the germline J gene. This chain links TRBV7-2 with TRBJ1-2; no definite D call. The CDR3 length is 15 residues. Germline V gives CDR1 SGHTA, CDR2 FQGNSA. The sequenced CDR3 bases are TGTGCCACTGGACTAGCGGGGTTTAGCACAGATACC. This codes for CATGLAGFSTDT. The entire CDR3 protein reads CATGLAGFSTDTYTF.

To note about this clone: The read comes to an end 3 residues before the CDR3 does, leaving the germline J gene to fill in the end. The chain links TRBV10-2 to TRBJ2-3; 7 positions match TRBD1. Trimming took 6 bases from V and 2 from J; bases not matched to a gene: 8. Per germline, CDR1 WSHSY and CDR2 SAAADI. This CDR3 spans 15 amino acids. CDR3 amino acids: CASRGWDSYTDTQYF. The CDR3 bases that were read are TGCGCCAGCAGAGGGTGGGACAGCTACACAGATACG.

A word on this clone: A read error may account for a junction end that differs from germline. The CDR3 end lies 3 residues beyond the end of the read and is filled in from the germline J gene. The rearrangement uses TRBV4-2 and TRBJ1-5; no reliable D call. The CDR3 length is 13 residues. Germline loops: CDR1 LGHNA, CDR2 YNFKEQ. The sequenced part of the CDR3 DNA is TGCGCCAGCAGCCAAGATCTTTCCCAGCCC. It yields the protein CASSQDLSQP. The full-length CDR3 reads as CASSQDLSQPQHF.

The CDR3 DNA, read in part, is TGTGCCAGCAGTTTCGGACTCACAGATACG. Amino acid sequence: CASSFGLTDT. In full, the CDR3 reads CASSFGLTDTQYF. The rearrangement joins TRBV12-3 or TRBV12-4 to TRBJ2-3, with a weak D call TRBD2 (5 bases). The observed sequence ends 3 residues before the CDR3 terminus, with the missing tail filled in from the germline J gene. The CDR3 has 13 amino acids. Deletions cut 3 bases from V and 2 bases from J, with 6 bases between.

Worth noting for this clone: The read terminates 3 residues ahead of where the CDR3 ends, so the germline J gene completes it. The chain uses TRBV20-1 and TRBJ2-5; TRBD2 matches 8 bases. CDR3 length: 15 amino acids. Trimming at V came to 0 bases and at J to 5 bases, leaving 8 bases not matched to a gene. Germline CDR1 is DFQATT and CDR2 is SNEGSKA (reference sequence). The CDR3 reads CSARDRRPGGETQYF. CDR3 DNA, as far as it was read: TGCAGTGCTAGAGATCGGCGGCCGGGGGGGGAGACC.

A word on this clone: The read falls 3 residues short of the CDR3 end, and the missing part is taken from the germline J gene. The V and J genes are TRBV7-2 and TRBJ1-2, with 8 bases identical to TRBD1. The CDR3 spans 15 residues. In germline, CDR1 is SGHTA, CDR2 FQGNSA. Partial CDR3 DNA: TGTGCCAGCAAATTGACAGGGGAAGGTAGAGATACC. Amino acids: CASKLTGEGRDT. The whole CDR3 is CASKLTGEGRDTYTF.

With regard to this clone: The CDR3 is cut off 3 residues early in the read; its end comes from the germline J gene. The rearrangement joins TRBV2 to TRBJ2-4, with 8 bases lining up with TRBD1. CDR1 and CDR2 (germline): SNHLY, FYNNEI. This CDR3 has 14 residues. CDR3 DNA, as far as it was read: TGTGCCAGCAGGGCCACAGACAGGGGTCATGGT. The encoded protein is CASRATDRGHG. The whole CDR3 protein reads CASRATDRGHGQYF.

In the case of this clone: The CDR3 end is not reached by the read, which stops 3 residues before it; the germline J gene fills it in. V usage is TRBV7-2 and J usage is TRBJ2-7; 7 bases are a match to TRBD1. CDR1 SGHTA and CDR2 FQGNSA come from the germline V gene. The CDR3 length is 15 residues. The V gene end was trimmed by 2 bases and the J gene end by 3 bases; junction bases not matched to a gene: 7. The covered CDR3 bases are TGTGCCAGCAGCTTACGGTCGGGACAGCACTACGAG. Translated, it gives CASSLRSGQHYE. The full-length CDR3 reads as CASSLRSGQHYEQYF.

As for this clone: From the germline J gene comes the end of the CDR3, since the read stops 3 residues before it. The chain has TRBV30 and TRBJ2-2, with no clear D. The germline V gene encodes CDR1 GTSNPN and CDR2 SVGIG (reference sequence). This CDR3 is 13 amino acids long. The CDR3 sequence: CAWSVPAVNGLFF. The covered CDR3 bases are TGTGCCTGGAGTGTACCTGCGGTGAATGGG.

The CDR3 DNA, read in part, is TGTGCCAGTAGTCCCCGCCCGGGGACAGACACCCAAGAGACC. Its protein product is CASSPRPGTDTQET. The complete CDR3 protein is CASSPRPGTDTQETQYF. The rearrangement joins TRBV19 to TRBJ2-5; 7 nucleotides align to TRBD1. The read finishes 3 residues shy of the CDR3 end, and the germline J gene is used to complete it. CDR1 is LNHDA and CDR2 is SQIVND in the germline V gene (reference sequence). The junction had 13 bases not matched to a gene; V was cut back by 5 bases and J by 1 base. CDR3 length equals 17 residues.